The present entry profiles one TCR beta chain with its context. A single record per CDR3 protein comes from TCRdb applying MiXCR to the 5' RACE reads. This sample has 270,000 or so distinct CDR3 sequences, with about 8.3% found just once. This specimen comes from a study of identical twins. Trimming removed 5 bases from V and 6 bases from J, with 17 bases in between. The CDR3 has 15 amino acids. Germline lookup yields CDR1 SGHRS and CDR2 YFSETQ. Every sampled donor was Caucasian and healthy. The same sample was also studied in work on yellow fever vaccine responses in identical twins. This second study notes: Twins' vaccine T cell responses were reported to seem partly convergent and partly personalized.

The chain combines TRBV5-1 with TRBJ2-2, with no clear D. Source material: CD8+ T cells sorted from blood. The source is a woman between 18 and 30 years old in good health. CDR3 loop: CASSRPATSPGELFF. The DNA for the CDR3 is TGCGCCAGCAGTCGCCCTGCTACATCCCCCGGGGAGCTGTTTTTT.